These 9 T cell receptor beta chains originate from one sample sequenced in a study of T cell responses to AZD1222 COVID-19 vaccine. Profiled with immunoSEQ multiplex PCR; TCRdb holds only in-frame clones, not every one. The data show tens of thousands of clones, around 82% seen once. The material sequenced was peripheral blood, taken on day 0 of AZD1222 vaccination. The source is an adult in good health.

The V call is TRBV7-2, the J call TRBJ2-7; the match to TRBD1 covers 10 bases. The germline gives CDR1 SGHTA, CDR2 FQGNSA. J lost 2 bases, V lost 4 bases, and 5 bases had no gene match. This CDR3 region has 15 residues. The CDR3 DNA follows: TGTGCCAGCAGCTCTCCGGGACAGGGGACCTACGAGCAGTACTTC. Translated, it gives CASSSPGQGTYEQYF.

This sequence joins TRBV9 and TRBJ2-3; D possibly corresponds to TRBD2 (6 bases). V shed 3 bases and J shed 0 bases, with 14 bases lying between them. Germline loops: CDR1 SGDLS, CDR2 YYNGEE. This CDR3 spans 16 amino acids. The CDR3 nucleotides are TGTGCCAGCAGCGCCGGCCTAGCGCGGAGCACAGATACGCAGTATTTT. As protein: CASSAGLARSTDTQYF.

The chain carries TRBV27 and TRBJ1-1, with D possibly matching TRBD1 (6 bases). The germline CDR1 and CDR2 sequences are MNHEY and SMNVEV (reference sequence). V lost 7 bases to trimming and J lost 4 bases, with 16 bases between them. This CDR3 is built from 14 residues. In nucleotides, the CDR3 is TGTGCCAGCACCATTGGGGGGCAAGGCACTGAAGCTTTCTTT. This sequence encodes CASTIGGQGTEAFF.

The V and J genes are TRBV5-1 and TRBJ1-1, with D perhaps matching TRBD1 (5 bases). Trimming pared 4 bases from V and 0 bases from J, leaving 13 bases between. The germline gives CDR1 SGHRS, CDR2 YFSETQ. CDR3 length: 15 residues. CDR3 nucleotides: TGCGCCAGCAGCAACCCGGGACCTATGAACACTGAAGCTTTCTTT. It specifies CASSNPGPMNTEAFF.

The V call is TRBV5-1, the J call TRBJ1-4; D not certain. Trimming took off 0 bases at V and 5 bases at J, with 11 bases between the two ends. The length of the CDR3 is 15 residues. The germline V gene has CDR1 SGHRS and CDR2 YFSETQ. CDR3 region: CASSLGQAGNEKLFF. The DNA for the CDR3 is TGCGCCAGCAGCTTGGGGCAGGCGGGGAATGAAAAACTGTTTTTT. Variable domain in full (rest from reference TRBV5-1 and TRBJ1-4): KAGVTQTPRYLIKTRGQQVTLSCSPISGHRSVSWYQQTPGQGLQFLFEYFSETQRNKGNFPGRFSGRQFSNSRSEMNVSTLELGDSALYLCASSLGQAGNEKLFFGSGTQLSVL.

This sequence joins TRBV4-3 and TRBJ1-3; D is ambiguous. Germline loops: CDR1 LGHNA, CDR2 YSLEER. V was pared by 4 bases and J by 4 bases, with 11 bases between. The CDR3 length is 14 residues. CDR3 region: CASSPGGPGNTIYF. The DNA of the CDR3 is TGCGCCAGCAGCCCCGGCGGGCCCGGAAACACCATATATTTT.

The gene calls are TRBV3-1 (or the pseudogene TRBV3-2) and TRBJ1-4; tentative D call: TRBD1 (5 bases). Per the germline V gene, CDR1 is LGHDT and CDR2 is YNNKEL (reference sequence). V was trimmed by 1 base and J by 8 bases, leaving 14 bases between them. This CDR3 spans 15 amino acids. The CDR3 spells CASSQVTAGSEKLFF. CDR3 coding DNA: TGTGCCAGCAGCCAAGTCACGGCAGGGAGCGAAAAACTGTTTTTT.

This chain links TRBV9 with TRBJ1-4; D remains unclear. Germline CDR1 SGDLS, CDR2 YYNGEE. The CDR3 consists of 13 residues. The V gene lost 0 bases and the J gene lost 7 bases, with 7 bases spanning the gap. In DNA, the CDR3 is TGTGCCAGCAGCGTAGAACCGACTGAAAAACTGTTTTTT. This codes for CASSVEPTEKLFF.

Here the CDR3 reads CASSLGGLHNEQFF. The CDR3 DNA is TGTGCCAGCAGCTTAGGTGGACTACACAATGAGCAGTTCTTC. The chain joins TRBV9 to TRBJ2-1; TRBD2 is a possible D gene (6 bases). V lost 4 bases and J lost 5, with 13 bases in between. Germline assignment: CDR1 SGDLS and CDR2 YYNGEE. The CDR3 spans 14 residues.